Detailed here is one T cell receptor (beta chain). Its target is not known. With 0 bases removed from V and 1 base from J, the gap between germline ends came to 27 bases. The CDR3 is 21 amino acids. Per germline, CDR1 SNHLY and CDR2 FYNNEI. This sample is drawn from a study of shared clonotypes between healthy human individuals. Study at large: Used for every donor were three CD4 naive, three CD4 memory, two CD8 naive and one CD8 memory plate.

Sorted-subset replicate PCR reactions were performed with roughly 200 ng DNA, corresponding to about 32,000 T cell genomes. The data were produced by immunoSEQ multiplex PCR, yet TCRdb's version contains in-frame clones alone and is incomplete. This sample yields over 400,000 clones, of which approximately 95% are seen a single time; about 0.068% belongs to the top ten. Findings and caveats of the study: Generally, naive subsets (rather than memory subsets) showed larger estimated richness.

Sample: naive CD4+ T cells sorted from blood. The subset is: CD45RA+ positively selected. This receptor was taken from a woman aged 25 to 39 in good health. The chain has TRBV2 and TRBJ2-5; no clear D. CDR3 region: CASSEALRTLRIQLIQETQYF. DNA for the CDR3: TGTGCCAGCAGTGAAGCGCTAAGGACCCTTCGGATACAGTTAATCCAAGAGACCCAGTACTTC.